The next 8 T cell receptor beta chains were all read from a single sample in a study of regulatory T cells in long-lasting Graves disease. Construction of the TCR beta libraries employed iRepertoire HTBI primers in conjunction with Arm-PCR of CDR3 regions. TCRdb passed the multiplex PCR reads through MiXCR, listing each CDR3 protein once. The sample lists a few hundred thousand distinct CDR3 sequences; roughly 23% were seen once. Indicated time point: persistent/refractory GD, antithyroid drugs over 5 years with positive TRAb. The authors made the TCR library using RNA they extracted from PBMCs. Specimen: peripheral blood mononuclear cells (PBMCs), collected when the disease was refractory, from a patient treated with antithyroid drugs. The receptors originated from a woman between 40 and 55 years old with Graves disease.

Note on this clonotype: Being one base from a much bigger clone, this may be a read error. This rearrangement joins TRBV6-4 to TRBJ2-2; 7 nucleotides match TRBD1. The V gene's germline CDR1 is MRHNA and CDR2 SNTAGT. V shed 6 bases and J 2 bases; nucleotides not matched to a gene: 3. The CDR3 has 14 residues. CDR3 DNA: TGTGCCAGCAGGGCAGGGGGTAACACCGGGGAGCTGTTTTTT. This translates into CASRAGGNTGELFF.

The V and J genes are TRBV7-2 and TRBJ1-2; no reliable D call. This CDR3 is built from 16 residues. The ends were cut back, 5 bases at V and 0 bases at J, with 16 bases in the middle. Germline V lookup: CDR1 SGHTA, CDR2 FQGNSA. CDR3 DNA: TGTGCCAGCAGCCCCCGGTGGGTTGTTTCTAACTATGGCTACACCTTC. Translating it yields CASSPRWVVSNYGYTF.

The chain uses TRBV20-1 and TRBJ2-5; 10 nucleotides match TRBD2. Looked up from germline, CDR1 is DFQATT and CDR2 is SNEGSKA (reference sequence). The CDR3 runs to 15 residues. Unmatched junction bases numbered 5, after V lost 2 bases and J lost 2 bases. CDR3 sequence (DNA): TGCAGTGCTAGACTAGCGGGAGATCAGCAAGAGACCCAGTACTTC. Protein: CSARLAGDQQETQYF.

The V call is TRBV5-4, the J call TRBJ2-6; 8 bases fit TRBD1. The CDR3 is 15 amino acids. The germline V gene has CDR1 SGHNT and CDR2 YYREEE (reference sequence). V dropped 0 bases and J dropped 13; count of bases not matched to a gene: 9. The CDR3 sequence is CASSLGPGTGLVLTF. The CDR3 DNA reads TGTGCCAGCAGCTTGGGGCCCGGGACAGGCCTTGTCCTGACTTTC.

This clonotype has ten or more counts. This chain connects TRBV29-1 to TRBJ1-1; the D is unclear. The CDR3 consists of 13 residues. Germline assignment: CDR1 SQVTM and CDR2 ANQGSEA. V lost 5 bases to trimming and J lost 0 bases, with 10 bases between them. The CDR3 sequence: CSVIEQMNTEAFF. CDR3 DNA: TGCAGCGTTATTGAACAGATGAACACTGAAGCTTTCTTT.

This chain uses TRBV2 with TRBJ2-5, with TRBD1 matching 12 bases. The V segment lost 3 bases and the J segment 5 bases; nucleotides outside the gene matches: 7. The CDR3 spans 16 residues. Germline V lookup: CDR1 SNHLY, CDR2 FYNNEI. The CDR3 DNA reads TGTGCCAGCAGTGACTCCGGGACAGGGGGCCGTGAGACCCAGTACTTC. Translated: CASSDSGTGGRETQYF.

Many counts were recorded for this clonotype. The V call is TRBV11-2, the J call TRBJ1-2, with 10 bases fitting TRBD1. V shed 5 bases and J 5 bases; nucleotides not matched to a gene: 2. Germline V CDR1 and CDR2: SGHAT, FQNNGV. The CDR3 loop spans 13 amino acids. CDR3 sequence reads: CASSTGQGYGYTF. CDR3 bases: TGTGCCAGCAGCACGGGACAGGGGTATGGCTACACCTTC.

This clonotype was observed a handful of times. This chain connects TRBV5-1 to TRBJ1-4, with D hard to call. V lost 5 bases, J lost 11 bases, and 22 bases lay in between. Germline loops: CDR1 SGHRS, CDR2 YFSETQ. This CDR3 has 15 residues. Written as DNA, the CDR3 is TGCGCCAGCAGTAGTGGGCCCGCGGCGGGGAGGAAACTGTTTTTT. Protein: CASSSGPAAGRKLFF.